What follows is one T cell receptor (beta chain) and its context. What it binds is unknown. The length of the CDR3 is 12 residues. V was clipped by 3 bases and J by 1 base, with 4 bases between them. Second-dose groups at about 4 or about 12 weeks were pooled. Sequencing used immunoSEQ multiplex PCR; TCRdb keeps in-frame clones, though not all of them. The sample lists about 150,000 clones, approximately 91% seen once, with about 1.6% in the top ten. The record originates from a study of T cell responses to AZD1222 COVID-19 vaccine. The study, taken as a whole, reports: In all cases, repertoires were sampled only after the peak T cell response. Donors were largely white British and mainly female; clonal diversity was possibly underestimated. With two AZD1222 doses given, Spike-specific TCR breadth and depth both rose.

The chain has TRBV12-3 or TRBV12-4 and TRBJ2-7; no reliable D call. Source: peripheral blood, taken 28 days after the second AZD1222 dose. This clonotype was obtained from an adult who received the AZD1222 COVID-19 vaccine. The DNA for the CDR3 is TGTGCCAGCAGTTTGGCTTCCTACGAGCAGTACTTC. Amino acid sequence: CASSLASYEQYF.